Below, 32 T cell receptor beta chains from the same sample are listed, as sequenced in a study (dated by TCRdb to the mid-2010s). Libraries came from 5' RACE. The instrument given in TCRdb is Illumina MiSeq. TCRdb reran the public reads through fastp at Q25 and MiXCR, keeping productive beta chains. Every CDR3 protein is listed once, alongside the most common genes and DNA of its rows. This sample is represented by 9,500 to 10,000 distinct CDR3 sequences; 14% of them were singletons. The ten largest account for over 3% of the sample. Tregs were isolated as CD4+CD25+CD127-/low cells. The sequenced material came from Tregs sorted from blood. All receptors come from a female donor with breast cancer.

The chain links TRBV24-1 to TRBJ2-3; TRBD2 agrees at 7 bases. CDR3 length equals 14 residues. V dropped 6 bases and J dropped 6; count of bases not matched to a gene: 8. Germline V gene lookup returns CDR1 KGHDR and CDR2 SFDVKD. CDR3 sequence: CATSYGRASDTQYF. CDR3 bases: TGTGCCACCAGTTATGGGAGGGCTTCCGATACGCAGTATTTT.

This clonotype was recorded a few times. The chain couples TRBV20-1 to TRBJ1-5; D is ambiguous. Trimming shortened V by 6 bases and J by 2 bases, and 14 bases separated the two germline ends. In germline, CDR1 is DFQATT, CDR2 SNEGSKA (reference sequence). The CDR3 runs 14 residues. The CDR3 region is CSAPDGRGNQPQHF. The CDR3 DNA follows: TGCAGTGCCCCGGACGGCAGAGGCAATCAGCCCCAGCATTTT.

Within the sample, this clonotype is medium-sized (0.01 to 0.1%). The V and J genes are TRBV7-3 and TRBJ2-3; no definite D call. Germline V gene sequence: CDR1 SGHTA, CDR2 FQGTGA. The V end lost 8 bases, the J end lost 10 bases, and 13 bases lay between the germline ends. The CDR3 consists of 11 residues. In DNA, the CDR3 is TGTGCCAGCTACGGCTCCAACCCGCAGTATTTT. This sequence encodes CASYGSNPQYF.

This clonotype is termed medium-sized. The chain recombines TRBV10-2 with TRBJ2-1, with 11 bases lining up with TRBD2. The V gene end was trimmed by 10 bases and the J gene end by 6 bases; junction bases not matched to a gene: 2. The CDR3 totals 12 residues. The germline V gene has CDR1 WSHSY and CDR2 SAAADI. The CDR3 reads CAIGTSGNEQFF. CDR3 bases: TGCGCCATAGGGACTAGCGGCAATGAGCAGTTCTTC.

This clonotype has a count of ten or more. This chain uses TRBV7-9 with TRBJ2-3; TRBD2 aligns across 12 bases. Per germline, CDR1 SEHNR and CDR2 FQNEAQ (reference sequence). Unmatched junction bases numbered 5, after V lost 5 bases and J lost 8 bases. The CDR3 covers 14 residues. This CDR3 is CASSEGLAGGTQYF. The CDR3 nucleotides read TGTGCCAGCAGCGAGGGACTAGCGGGTGGTACGCAGTATTTT.

This chain uses TRBV19 with TRBJ2-3, with D hard to call. Germline assignment: CDR1 LNHDA and CDR2 SQIVND (reference sequence). The CDR3 spans 14 residues. The V end lost 3 bases, the J end lost 2 bases, and 9 bases lay between the germline ends. In nucleotides, the CDR3 is TGTGCCAGTAGTATGAGTAAGTTCACAGATACGCAGTATTTT. Translating gives CASSMSKFTDTQYF. The entire variable domain, with the rest obtained from reference TRBV19 and TRBJ2-3, is as follows: DGGITQSPKYLFRKEGQNVTLSCEQNLNHDAMYWYRQDPGQGLRLIYYSQIVNDFQKGDIAEGYSVSREKKESFPLTVTSAQKNPTAFYLCASSMSKFTDTQYFGPGTRLTVL.

Ten or more counts support this clonotype. The chain's CDR3 is CASSLSSQTRTDTQYF. CDR3 nucleotide sequence: TGTGCCAGCAGCTTAAGTAGCCAGACCCGCACAGATACGCAGTATTTT. The chain links TRBV11-2 to TRBJ2-3; no reliable D call. Trimming left V 2 bases short and J 1 base short, with 13 bases between. Germline values: CDR1 SGHAT, CDR2 FQNNGV. The CDR3 length is 16 residues.

This clonotype was picked up many times. This chain joins TRBV28 and TRBJ2-7, with 7 bases identical to TRBD1. Germline V gene sequence: CDR1 MDHEN, CDR2 SYDVKM. The CDR3 has 20 amino acids. Trimming took 3 bases from V and 0 from J; bases not matched to a gene: 20. The CDR3 sequence is CASSFGPRQGRSSSSYEQYF. DNA of the CDR3: TGTGCCAGCAGTTTTGGCCCTCGACAGGGAAGAAGCTCCTCCTCCTACGAGCAGTACTTC. Together with reference TRBV28 and TRBJ2-7, the CDR3 gives the full variable domain: DVKVTQSSRYLVKRTGEKVFLECVQDMDHENMFWYRQDPGLGLRLIYFSYDVKMKEKGDIPEGYSVSREKKERFSLILESASTNQTSMYLCASSFGPRQGRSSSSYEQYFGPGTRLTVT.

Relative to its sample, this clonotype is medium-sized. The V call is TRBV12-3 or TRBV12-4, the J call TRBJ1-2; tentatively, D is TRBD1 (5 bases). This CDR3 is built from 15 residues. Trimming cost V 2 bases and J 4 bases, with 14 bases left between them. CDR3 in amino acids: CASSLQGASSYGYTF. The CDR3 nucleotides are TGTGCCAGCAGTTTACAGGGAGCGAGTTCCTATGGCTACACCTTC.

The chain has TRBV7-2 and TRBJ2-7; the D is unclear. Trimming took 0 bases from V and 4 from J, leaving 10 bases between them. CDR3 length: 14 residues. Germline V CDR1 and CDR2: SGHTA, FQGNSA. The chain's CDR3 is CASSLASSIYEQYF. CDR3 coding DNA: TGTGCCAGCAGCTTAGCGAGCAGCATATACGAGCAGTACTTC.

This clonotype turned up a few times. This may come from a read error, since a much larger clone is one base off. This chain joins TRBV6-2 or TRBV6-3 and TRBJ1-1; D unclear. The CDR3 extends over 15 amino acids. From germline, CDR1 is MNHEY and CDR2 SVGEGT. The CDR3, as DNA: TGTGCCAGCAGTTACTCTGGGGTCCCGAACTCTGAAGCTTTCTTT. Residues: CASSYSGVPNSEAFF.

Concerning this clonotype: Germline is not matched at one junction end, which may reflect a read error. J is TRBJ2-3 and V is TRBV28; D is possibly TRBD2 (5 bases). This CDR3 comprises 16 residues. CDR1 and CDR2 (germline): MDHEN, SYDVKM. CDR3 in amino acids: CASSSQLGVSTDTQYF. CDR3 sequence (DNA): TGTGCCAGCAGTTCCCAACTAGGCGTGAGCACAGATACGCAGTACTTT.

About this clonotype itself: One junction end does not reproduce the germline sequence, and a read error may be involved. The chain links TRBV12-3 or TRBV12-4 to TRBJ2-7, with D possibly being TRBD2 (6 bases). The CDR3 spans 16 residues. The CDR3 reads CASSLLAAGSSYGQYF. In DNA, the CDR3 is TGTGCCAGCAGTCTTTTAGCGGCTGGGAGCTCCTACGGGCAGTACTTC.

This clonotype was recorded many times. The chain combines TRBV7-2 with TRBJ2-1; 7 bases align to TRBD2. The V gene end was trimmed by 2 bases and the J gene end by 6 bases; junction bases not matched to a gene: 7. Germline V gives CDR1 SGHTA, CDR2 FQGNSA. The CDR3 extends over 15 amino acids. CDR3 nucleotide sequence: TGTGCCAGCAGCTTACGCCCGACTAGCCCCAATGAGCAGTTCTTC. This translates into CASSLRPTSPNEQFF.

This clonotype was counted a few times. A much larger clone differs from this one at a single base, so this may be a read error. The chain combines TRBV4-1 with TRBJ1-3; perhaps TRBD1 as D (5 bases). The germline V gene encodes CDR1 MGHRA and CDR2 YSYEKL. There are 15 residues in the CDR3. CDR3 sequence: CASSQGGYGGSTIYF. CDR3 DNA: TGCGCCAGCAGCCAAGGAGGGTACGGGGGAAGCACCATATATTTT.

This clonotype occurred many times. Its ends do not fully match the called genes, so a read error is possible. V gene TRBV7-9 combines with J gene TRBJ2-7, with D perhaps TRBD2 (6 bases). This CDR3 spans 15 amino acids. CDR1 and CDR2 (germline): SEHNR, FQNEAQ (reference sequence). CDR3 nucleotide sequence: TGTGCCAACAGCGGAAACTCGGGGGTTGACTACGAGCAGTACTTC. Protein sequence: CANSGNSGVDYEQYF.

As for this clonotype: This clone may be a read error of a much larger clone one base away. The rearrangement uses TRBV6-2 or TRBV6-3 and TRBJ2-1; 8 bases line up with TRBD2. Germline trimming cut 8 bases from V and 9 bases from J; bases unmatched to any gene: 12. This CDR3 has 14 amino acids. Germline-derived CDR1 and CDR2 are MNHEY and SVGEGT. The DNA of the CDR3 is TGTGCCAGCCTAGCGGGCCGCAAATACGGTGAGCAGTTCTTC. It is translated as CASLAGRKYGEQFF.

Concerning this clonotype: No conserved phenylalanine or tryptophan is present at the end of the CDR3, so a read error is the likely explanation. The V call is TRBV20-1, the J call TRBJ1-2; 7 bases match TRBD1. This CDR3 comprises 12 residues. CDR1 and CDR2 from the germline V gene are DFQATT and SNEGSKA (reference sequence). J was trimmed by 7 bases and V by 5 bases; bases with no gene match: 7. The CDR3 is CSAYTGEVGYTC. DNA of the CDR3: TGCAGTGCTTATACAGGGGAGGTTGGCTACACCTGC.

The table lists this clonotype with many counts. The chain combines TRBV20-1 with TRBJ1-3; D might be TRBD1 (6 bases). In germline, CDR1 is DFQATT, CDR2 SNEGSKA (reference sequence). The V end was cut by 5 bases, the J end by 2 bases, with 7 bases between. CDR3 size: 12 residues. CDR3 DNA sequence: TGCAGTGCTTGGGACACTGGAAACACCATATATTTT. This translates into CSAWDTGNTIYF.

This clonotype counts as medium-sized. The chain employs TRBV5-1 and TRBJ2-1, with TRBD2 as a possible D gene (6 bases). V lost 6 bases, J lost 0 bases, and 19 bases lay in between. Germline lookup yields CDR1 SGHRS and CDR2 YFSETQ. This CDR3 is built from 17 residues. CDR3 nucleotide sequence: TGCGCCAGCACCGGGGGAGCCCTAGCGAACTCCTACAATGAGCAGTTCTTC. It specifies CASTGGALANSYNEQFF.

This clonotype is classed as medium-sized. CDR3 nucleotides: TGCAGTGCCAACCCCGGGACTAGCTCCTACGAGCAGTACTTC. Its protein product is CSANPGTSSYEQYF. This chain links TRBV20-1 with TRBJ2-7, with 8 nucleotides matching TRBD2. The CDR3 loop spans 14 amino acids. Germline V gives CDR1 DFQATT, CDR2 SNEGSKA (reference sequence). Germline trimming cut 6 bases from V and 0 bases from J; bases unmatched to any gene: 7.

This clonotype was picked up many times. This chain uses TRBV4-2 with TRBJ2-1; 9 nucleotides agree with TRBD1. J gave up 6 bases and V 4 bases, and 10 bases lay outside the gene matches. Germline CDR1 reads LGHNA; CDR2 reads YNFKEQ. The CDR3 contains 16 residues. DNA of the CDR3: TGTGCCAGCAGCCGAGCTACAGGGGGCGTCGGCAATGAGCAGTTCTTC. Translation gives CASSRATGGVGNEQFF.

This clonotype is medium-sized within its sample. This CDR3 reads CGRTETYEQYF. CDR3 in DNA: TGCGGAAGGACCGAAACCTACGAGCAGTACTTC. This chain connects TRBV29-1 to TRBJ2-7; D gene uncertain. The CDR3 has 11 residues. Germline V CDR1 and CDR2: SQVTM, ANQGSEA.

As regards this clonotype: One base away lies a much larger clone, so this may be a sequencing read error. The rearrangement links TRBV7-2 to TRBJ2-1; no firm D call. The length of the CDR3 is 11 residues. Deletions cut 5 bases from V and 9 bases from J, with 8 bases between. Germline V lookup: CDR1 SGHTA, CDR2 FQGNSA. The CDR3 sequence: CASSPLSEQFF. CDR3 nucleotide sequence: TGTGCCAGCAGCCCCCTCAGTGAGCAGTTCTTC.

This clonotype rates as medium-sized. The chain links TRBV5-1 to TRBJ2-1; possible D gene TRBD2, 6 bases. The germline CDR1 and CDR2 sequences are SGHRS and YFSETQ. The CDR3 contains 15 residues. The V and J ends lost 3 bases and 5 bases respectively, with 15 bases between them. Written as DNA, the CDR3 is TGCGCCAGCAGCTCGGGGGTAGCGGAGAACAATGAGCAGTTCTTC. This codes for CASSSGVAENNEQFF.

The chain links TRBV28 to TRBJ1-1; D perhaps matches TRBD1 (6 bases). Germline V gene sequence: CDR1 MDHEN, CDR2 SYDVKM. V gave up 5 bases and J gave up 0 bases, with 16 bases separating them. This CDR3 region has 16 residues. CDR3 residues: CASSPEGQGMNTEAFF. Here the CDR3 DNA reads TGTGCCAGCAGTCCAGAGGGGCAGGGGATGAACACTGAAGCTTTCTTT.

The V call is TRBV19, the J call TRBJ2-3; D is unclear. Germline values: CDR1 LNHDA, CDR2 SQIVND (reference sequence). The CDR3 is 13 amino acids. The V end was cut by 3 bases, the J end by 5 bases, with 9 bases between. In DNA form, the CDR3 reads TGTGCCAGTAGTATCCCGCCCCGAGATACGCAGTATTTT. Amino acid sequence: CASSIPPRDTQYF.

In its sample, this clonotype ranks as medium-sized. The rearrangement links TRBV9 to TRBJ2-7; TRBD1 matches 7 bases. V dropped 1 base and J dropped 5; count of bases not matched to a gene: 9. The CDR3 is made up of 15 amino acids. Germline V gives CDR1 SGDLS, CDR2 YYNGEE. The chain's CDR3 is CASSVKGTALDEQYF. CDR3 bases: TGTGCCAGCAGCGTAAAGGGGACAGCCCTAGACGAGCAGTACTTC.

This clonotype counts as medium-sized. The chain combines TRBV7-3 with TRBJ2-1; D perhaps matches TRBD1 (6 bases). The CDR3 extends over 15 amino acids. Germline CDR1 SGHTA, CDR2 FQGTGA. Deletions cut 1 base from V and 3 bases from J, with 10 bases between. The CDR3 reads CASSLSRQDYNEQFF. DNA of the CDR3: TGTGCCAGCAGCTTAAGTCGACAGGACTACAATGAGCAGTTCTTC.

The V gene is TRBV7-2, the J gene TRBJ1-2, with TRBD1 as a possible D gene (5 bases). Germline assignment: CDR1 SGHTA and CDR2 FQGNSA. This CDR3 is 14 amino acids long. V lost 5 bases and J lost 2, with 12 bases in between. CDR3 in amino acids: CASSPRTSNYGYTF. CDR3 sequence (DNA): TGTGCCAGCAGCCCACGGACAAGCAACTATGGCTACACCTTC.

Note on this clonotype: Being one base from a much bigger clone, this may be a read error. The genes are TRBV10-2 and TRBJ2-1; 16 bases line up with TRBD2. V lost 6 bases, J lost 12 bases, and 8 bases stayed unmatched. The CDR3 length is 15 residues. Germline CDR1 reads WSHSY; CDR2 reads SAAADI. CDR3 protein: CASSGTSGRAGVQFF. The CDR3, as DNA: TGCGCCAGCAGCGGGACTAGCGGGAGGGCCGGGGTGCAGTTCTTC.

This clonotype rates as medium-sized (0.01 to 0.1%). V and J are TRBV12-3 or TRBV12-4 and TRBJ2-1; TRBD2 agrees at 13 bases. Germline trimming cut 6 bases from V and 9 bases from J; bases unmatched to any gene: 8. The CDR3 has 15 residues. The CDR3 region is CASSRGLAGAGEQFF. In DNA form, the CDR3 reads TGTGCCAGCAGCCGCGGACTAGCGGGAGCGGGTGAGCAGTTCTTC.